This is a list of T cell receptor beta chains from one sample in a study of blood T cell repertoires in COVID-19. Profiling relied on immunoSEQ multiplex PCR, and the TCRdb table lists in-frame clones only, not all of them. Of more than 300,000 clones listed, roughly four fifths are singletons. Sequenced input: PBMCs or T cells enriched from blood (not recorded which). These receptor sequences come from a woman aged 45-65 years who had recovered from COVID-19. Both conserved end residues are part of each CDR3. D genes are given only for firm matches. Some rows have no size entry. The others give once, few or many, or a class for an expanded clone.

CASSLGGRVVTDTQYF | TGTGCCAGCAGCTTAGGTGGGAGGGTTGTCACAGATACGCAGTATTTT | TRBJ2-3 | TRBV7-2 | once | TRBD2
CASSLDPGDGYTF | TGTGCCAGCAGCTTAGATCCAGGGGATGGCTACACCTTC | TRBJ1-2 | TRBV11-3 | - | -
CASSVGKQRLGWPNYGYTF | TGTGCCAGCAGTGTGGGGAAACAGCGACTAGGCTGGCCTAACTATGGCTACACCTTC | TRBJ1-2 | TRBV6-1 | - | -
CASSQVPGPEMFF | TGTGCCAGCAGCCAAGTTCCAGGGCCTGAAATGTTTTTT | TRBJ1-4 | TRBV3-1/TRBV3-2 | - | -
CASRRDSGGDTQYF | TGCGCCAGCAGGCGGGACTCCGGCGGAGATACGCAGTATTTT | TRBJ2-3 | TRBV5-1 | - | -
CASSEASGRAAQYF | TGCGCCAGCAGTGAGGCAAGCGGGAGGGCCGCGCAGTACTTC | TRBJ2-7 | TRBV10-2 | few | TRBD2
CASIRGTEAFF | TGTGCCAGCATTAGGGGGACTGAAGCTTTCTTT | TRBJ1-1 | TRBV12-3/TRBV12-4 | - | -
CASRTTARYGYTF | TGTGCCAGCAGGACCACAGCCCGCTATGGCTACACCTTC | TRBJ1-2 | TRBV6-5 | - | -
CSFTGYTEAFF | TGCAGCTTTACAGGGTACACTGAAGCTTTCTTT | TRBJ1-1 | TRBV29-1 | - | -
CAWSLSNQPQHF | TGTGCCTGGAGTCTTAGCAATCAGCCCCAGCATTTT | TRBJ1-5 | TRBV30 | - | -
CASSPRRATYYEQYF | TGTGCCAGCAGCCCCCGGAGGGCTACCTACTACGAGCAGTACTTC | TRBJ2-7 | TRBV7-6 | - | -
CASSSTPPGTVTDTQYF | TGTGCCAGCAGCTCTACCCCCCCCGGGACAGTCACAGATACGCAGTATTTT | TRBJ2-3 | TRBV27 | - | TRBD1
CASSQAGTFKNTIYF | TGTGCCAGCAGCCAAGCCGGGACTTTCAAGAACACCATATATTTT | TRBJ1-3 | TRBV14 | - | -
CASSPSHEQYF | TGTGCCAGCAGCCCATCCCACGAGCAGTACTTC | TRBJ2-7 | TRBV12-3/TRBV12-4 | - | -
CASSQQGASNEQFF | TGCGCCAGCAGCCAGCAGGGTGCTAGCAATGAGCAGTTCTTC | TRBJ2-1 | TRBV4-3 | - | -
CASNKGRAGTGASWNTGELFF | TGTGCCAGCAATAAGGGGAGGGCTGGGACAGGGGCCTCGTGGAACACCGGGGAGCTGTTTTTT | TRBJ2-2 | TRBV2 | - | TRBD1
CASSPGTGGDTQYF | TGTGCCAGCAGCCCGGGGACGGGGGGGGATACGCAGTATTTT | TRBJ2-3 | TRBV7-6 | - | TRBD2
CASSQEQAELNTEAFF | TGCGCCAGCAGCCAAGAACAGGCCGAGCTGAACACTGAAGCTTTCTTT | TRBJ1-1 | TRBV4-1 | few | -
CAWLELRGRTYEQYF | TGTGCCTGGCTCGAACTGAGGGGGCGGACCTACGAGCAGTACTTC | TRBJ2-7 | TRBV30 | once | TRBD1
CASSVFSGQGILGYGYTF | TGTGCCAGCAGCGTTTTTTCGGGACAGGGCATTCTTGGCTATGGCTACACCTTC | TRBJ1-2 | TRBV9 | - | TRBD1
CASSLVGARNYGYTF | TGCGCCAGCAGCTTGGTAGGGGCGAGAAACTATGGCTACACCTTC | TRBJ1-2 | TRBV5-1 | - | -
CASSGSGTGQAGELFF | TGCGCCAGCAGCGGATCCGGGACTGGACAGGCCGGGGAGCTGTTTTTT | TRBJ2-2 | TRBV5-1 | - | -